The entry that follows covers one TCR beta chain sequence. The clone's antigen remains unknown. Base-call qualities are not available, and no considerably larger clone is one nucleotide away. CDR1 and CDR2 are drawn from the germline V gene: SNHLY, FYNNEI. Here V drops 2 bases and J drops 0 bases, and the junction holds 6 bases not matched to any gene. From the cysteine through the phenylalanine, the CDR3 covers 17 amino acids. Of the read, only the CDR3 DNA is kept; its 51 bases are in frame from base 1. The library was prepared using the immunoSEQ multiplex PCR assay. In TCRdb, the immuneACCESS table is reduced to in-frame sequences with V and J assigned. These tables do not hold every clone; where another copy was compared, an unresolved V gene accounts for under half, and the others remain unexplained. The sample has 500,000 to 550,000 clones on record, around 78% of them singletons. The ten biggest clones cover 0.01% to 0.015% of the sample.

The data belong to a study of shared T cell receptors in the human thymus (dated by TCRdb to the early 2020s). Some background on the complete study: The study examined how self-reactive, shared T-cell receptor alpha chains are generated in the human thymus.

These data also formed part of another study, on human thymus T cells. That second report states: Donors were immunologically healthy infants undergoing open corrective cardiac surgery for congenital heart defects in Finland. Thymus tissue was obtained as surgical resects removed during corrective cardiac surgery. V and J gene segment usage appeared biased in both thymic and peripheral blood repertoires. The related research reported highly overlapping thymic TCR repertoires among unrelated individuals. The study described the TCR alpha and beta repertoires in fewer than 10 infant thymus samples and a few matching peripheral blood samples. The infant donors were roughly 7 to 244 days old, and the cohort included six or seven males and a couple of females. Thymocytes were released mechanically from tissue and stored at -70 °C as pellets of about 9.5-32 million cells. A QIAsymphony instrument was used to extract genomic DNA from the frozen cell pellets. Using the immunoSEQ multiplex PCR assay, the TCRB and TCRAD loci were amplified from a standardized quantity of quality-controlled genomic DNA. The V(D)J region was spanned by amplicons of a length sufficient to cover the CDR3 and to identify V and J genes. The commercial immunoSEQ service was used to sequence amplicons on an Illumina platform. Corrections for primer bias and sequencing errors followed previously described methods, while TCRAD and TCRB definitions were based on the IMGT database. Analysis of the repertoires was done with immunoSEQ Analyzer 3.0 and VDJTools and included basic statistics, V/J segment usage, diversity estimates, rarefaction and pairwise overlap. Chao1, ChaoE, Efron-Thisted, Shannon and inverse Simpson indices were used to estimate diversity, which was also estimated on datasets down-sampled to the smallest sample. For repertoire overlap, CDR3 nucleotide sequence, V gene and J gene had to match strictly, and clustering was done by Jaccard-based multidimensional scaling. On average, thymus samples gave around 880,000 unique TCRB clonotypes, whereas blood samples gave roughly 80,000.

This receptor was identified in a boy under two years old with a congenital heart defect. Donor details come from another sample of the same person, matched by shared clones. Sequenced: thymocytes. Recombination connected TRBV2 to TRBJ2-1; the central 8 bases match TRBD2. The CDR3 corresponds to CASSEFGTSNSYNEQFF. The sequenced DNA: TGTGCCAGCAGTGAATTCGGGACTAGTAACTCCTACAATGAGCAGTTCTTC.